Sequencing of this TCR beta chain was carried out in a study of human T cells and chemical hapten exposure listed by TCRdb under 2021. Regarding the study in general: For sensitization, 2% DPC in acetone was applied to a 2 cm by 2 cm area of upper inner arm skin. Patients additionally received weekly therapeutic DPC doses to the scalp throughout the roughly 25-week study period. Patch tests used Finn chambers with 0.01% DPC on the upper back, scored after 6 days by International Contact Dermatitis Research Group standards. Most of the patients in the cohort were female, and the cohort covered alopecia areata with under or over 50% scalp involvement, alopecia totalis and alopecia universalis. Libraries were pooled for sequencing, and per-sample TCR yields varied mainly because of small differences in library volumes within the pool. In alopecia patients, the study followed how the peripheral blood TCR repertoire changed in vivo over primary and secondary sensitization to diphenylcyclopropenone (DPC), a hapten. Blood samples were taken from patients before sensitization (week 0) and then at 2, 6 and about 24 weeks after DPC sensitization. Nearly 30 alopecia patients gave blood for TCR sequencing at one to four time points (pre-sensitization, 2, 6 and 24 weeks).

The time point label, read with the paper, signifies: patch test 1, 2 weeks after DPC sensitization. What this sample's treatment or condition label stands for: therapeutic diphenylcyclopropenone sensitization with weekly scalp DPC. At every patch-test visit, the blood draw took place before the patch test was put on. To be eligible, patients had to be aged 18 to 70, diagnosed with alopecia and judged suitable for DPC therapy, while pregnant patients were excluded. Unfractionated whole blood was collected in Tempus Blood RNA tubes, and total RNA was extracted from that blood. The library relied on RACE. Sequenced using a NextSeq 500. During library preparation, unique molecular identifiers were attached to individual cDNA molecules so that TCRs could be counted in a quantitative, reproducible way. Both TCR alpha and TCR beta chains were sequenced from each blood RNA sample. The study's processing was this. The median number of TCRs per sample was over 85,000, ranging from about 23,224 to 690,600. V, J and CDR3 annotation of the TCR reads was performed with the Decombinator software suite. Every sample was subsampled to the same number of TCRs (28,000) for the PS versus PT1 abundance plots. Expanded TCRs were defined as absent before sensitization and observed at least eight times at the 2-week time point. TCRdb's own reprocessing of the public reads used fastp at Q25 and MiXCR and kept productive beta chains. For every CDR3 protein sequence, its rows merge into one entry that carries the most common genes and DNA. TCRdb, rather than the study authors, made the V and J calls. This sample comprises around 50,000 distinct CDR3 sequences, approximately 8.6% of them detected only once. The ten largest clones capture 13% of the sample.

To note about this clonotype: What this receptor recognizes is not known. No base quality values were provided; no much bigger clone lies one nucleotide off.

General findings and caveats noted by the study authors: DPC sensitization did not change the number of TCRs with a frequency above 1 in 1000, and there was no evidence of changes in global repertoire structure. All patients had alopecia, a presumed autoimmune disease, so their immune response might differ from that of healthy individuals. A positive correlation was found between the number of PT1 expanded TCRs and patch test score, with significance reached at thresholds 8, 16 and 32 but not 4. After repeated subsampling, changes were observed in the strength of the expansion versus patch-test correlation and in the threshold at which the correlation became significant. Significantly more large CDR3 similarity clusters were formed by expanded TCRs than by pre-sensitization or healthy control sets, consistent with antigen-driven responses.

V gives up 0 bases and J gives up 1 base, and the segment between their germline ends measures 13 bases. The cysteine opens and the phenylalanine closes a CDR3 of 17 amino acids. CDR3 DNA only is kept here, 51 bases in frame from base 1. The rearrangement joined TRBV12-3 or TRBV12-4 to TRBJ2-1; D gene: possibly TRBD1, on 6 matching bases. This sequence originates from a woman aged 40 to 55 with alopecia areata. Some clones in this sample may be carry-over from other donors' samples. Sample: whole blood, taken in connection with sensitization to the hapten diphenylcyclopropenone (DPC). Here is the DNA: TGTGCCAGCAGTTTAGCGCTTGGGGGCGCTTCCTACAATGAGCAGTTCTTC. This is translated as CASSLALGGASYNEQFF.